This T cell receptor beta chain derives from a study of CD8+CD57+ T cells in acquired aplastic anemia. Genomic DNA constituted the template upon which TCR beta VDJ and CDR3 profiling was performed. TCRdb called the reads again in MiXCR, with one record for every CDR3 protein. The repertoire holds about 58,000 distinct CDR3 sequences, with around 57% as singletons. Trimming took off 5 bases at V and 7 bases at J, with 11 bases between the two ends. In germline, CDR1 is SEHNR, CDR2 FQNEAQ (reference sequence). The CDR3 length is 13 residues. Findings of the study overall: Between patients and controls, CD8+ Simpson's diversity did not vary significantly.

As regards this clonotype: Its antigen is as yet unknown.

Sequenced patients had shown CD8+CD57+ cell expansion by flow cytometry. The sample was sorted CD4+, CD8+, or CD8+CD57+ T cells (not recorded which) from PBMCs. This receptor was obtained from a human donor with aplastic anemia. The genes are TRBV7-9 and TRBJ1-4; D not resolved. CDR3 sequence reads: CASSPGPSEKLFF. CDR3 DNA: TGTGCCAGCAGCCCCGGACCTTCTGAAAAACTGTTTTTT.